This TCR beta chain was identified during a study of cytomegalovirus exposure and HLA in healthy donors (dated by TCRdb to 2017 to 2019). Background on the whole study: According to an earlier analysis of a few hundred of the donors, 200 million or so T cells yielded roughly 110 million unique TCR beta sequences and about 280 Gb of sequence data. An early release that covered some 640 HLA-typed donors contained around 300 gigabases of sequencing data and 75 million to 100 million unique TCR sequences. Among the roughly 400 genotyped donors, approximately 76% belonged to the genetic ancestry cluster associated with self-reported Caucasian donors. The study aimed to test whether signatures of past pathogen exposure could be identified by cataloging public T cell receptors. Using immunosequencing, the study profiled T cell repertoires from about 610 subjects and related those repertoires to cytomegalovirus serostatus. In addition to the first cohort of roughly 700 subjects, a separate validation cohort of 120 different subjects was used. To predict cytomegalovirus infection status, the study brought together high-throughput TCR immunosequencing, statistical association of individual TCRs with disease status, and machine learning. A later analysis re-examined previously published TCR beta repertoires from just over 650 donors and added high-resolution HLA genotyping to investigate patterns of TCR occurrence. The later analysis used no new phenotypic data to find candidate immune exposures, relying instead on TCR beta sequences and their occurrence across donors. To decide whether each TCR beta V gene segment behaved as functional or pseudogenic, an earlier analysis of fewer than 750 of the donors relied on high-throughput TCR beta sequencing. Donor age, sex, ethnicity and CMV serostatus were collected together with the repertoire data. A later genetic analysis took genome-wide SNP genotypes for about 55% of the 666 donors and used that subset as a discovery cohort. Every repertoire in the discovery cohort had been generated on one and the same sequencing platform. Both class I and class II loci were covered by HLA typing, at four-digit resolution. The number of donors typed differed by locus, with roughly 629-640 for A, B, C, DRB1 and DQB1, around 500 for DQA1, 600 to 610 for DPA1, and under 490 for DPB1. Because of strong linkage in the cohort, a handful of DR-DQ haplotypes were treated as single units for association and clustering. Among roughly 400 genotyped donors of the cohort, an average of roughly 240,000 unique TCR beta nucleotide sequences were sequenced per donor, 15% to 20% of them non-productive. General conclusions and limits of the study: Several of the top co-occurrence clusters appeared to be linked to parvovirus B19, influenza, CMV and Epstein-Barr virus, according to a later analysis. In both the original and validation cohorts, the classifier was reported to diagnose cytomegalovirus status with high specificity and sensitivity. A later genetic analysis associated a missense DCLRE1C variant with V-gene and J-gene trimming of TCR beta chains, and an independent cohort replicated the association. The sequencing pipeline was judged likely to have produced a cluster of highly shared sequence variants as a technical artifact. In a later genetic analysis, fewer N-insertions in productive TCRs were reported among donors in an Asian-associated ancestry cluster than the approximately 670-donor mean. The authors suggested that the approach could potentially be generalized to other disease states and immunological phenotypes. A later analysis found that HLA-associated TCR beta chains were more clonally expanded and had lower generation probabilities than equally common non-associated chains. Specific HLA alleles were associated with roughly 17,000 TCR beta sequences at a false discovery rate of 0.05 in a later analysis. A further reported finding was that TCR beta sequences accurately predicted the HLA-A and HLA-B alleles for most subjects in the first cohort. The earlier analysis of fewer than 750 of the donors excluded roughly 17 rarely observed V segments, including chromosome 9 orphons, because counts were too low. A later analysis found that TCR association rates varied across HLA loci, with DRB1 alleles showing the most associated TCRs and HLA-C alleles the fewest. Only TCR beta chains were sequenced in this cohort, and the absence of alpha or paired-chain data limited detectable features. The study gave a list of 150 to 200 TCR beta chains associated with cytomegalovirus. Correlated functional status among segregating V segments might be attributable to linkage disequilibrium, but an unknown experimental factor could not be ruled out. Because HLA typing was unavailable for some donors at each locus, only the typed subset was used in association tests. In a later analysis, most CMV-associated TCR beta chains were found to appear HLA-restricted, with HLA associations seemingly driven largely by CMV exposure. The 87-base-pair reads could not distinguish some IMGT-functional V segments, including TRBV6-2 and TRBV6-3, so those segments were excluded. Most TCR sequences were observed very rarely across donors, whereas some public TCRs were present in many individuals. CMV serostatus was the only immune exposure information available for the cohort. Three of the identified cytomegalovirus-associated TCR beta chains were confirmed in vitro to be specific for cytomegalovirus antigens. An earlier analysis of 587 of the donors showed that most TCR beta V segments appeared in productive rearrangements either about 90% or about 30% of the time, which broadly matched IMGT annotations. When HLA alleles, especially DR and DQ, strongly co-occurred, TCR associations were difficult to assign to individual alleles. Presence/absence analyses assumed roughly uniform sequencing depth across donors, an assumption that may not hold.

A word on this clone: The antigen it binds to is not known. No much larger clonotype is one base removed from it; base qualities were not supplied.

The cohort comprised 670 or so healthy bone marrow donors. At the time of sampling, every cohort member was nominally healthy, though immune exposures that went unrecorded were likely present. The donor tested CMV seronegative and was one of the 352 seronegative cohort members. A peripheral blood sample was provided by each donor, and peripheral blood mononuclear cells were used for TCR beta sequencing. Genomic DNA was extracted from the blood cell samples with the Qiagen DNeasy Blood Extraction Kit. Sequences SNHLY (CDR1) and FYNNEI (CDR2) are obtained from the germline V gene. There are 13 amino acids in the CDR3, from cysteine to phenylalanine inclusive. Only CDR3 DNA is held: 39 bases, read in frame from base 1. Trimming removed 9 bases from V and 2 bases from J, leaving 14 bases between the germline ends. The library was obtained by the immunoSEQ multiplex PCR assay. The multiplex PCR relied on a mix of 60 forward primers for TCR Vbeta segments and 13 reverse primers for TCR Jbeta segments. Amplification of the CDR3 region of rearranged TCR beta genes was performed with a multiplex PCR assay on genomic DNA. On the Illumina HiSeq System, the amplified TCR beta libraries were sequenced as 87-base-pair reads. The published analysis was carried out like this. A later analysis counted approximately 76 million unique TCR beta chains across the roughly 700 repertoires, and around 12 million of these chains were shared by at least two donors. Raw reads were error-corrected and collapsed into unique sequences with a nearest-neighbor algorithm that merged closely related sequences to remove PCR and sequencing errors. Alignment of CDR3 sequences to IMGT reference sequences was used to assign V, D and J gene segments. For a sequence to be retained, a match of at least six nucleotides to both a V gene segment and a J gene segment was required. Rearrangements were classified as productive when the CDR3 lacked stop codons and remained in frame with V and J, and all other rearrangements were classified as non-productive. Following IMGT convention, CDR3 was defined as the stretch from the second conserved V-encoded cysteine up to the conserved J-encoded phenylalanine. In an earlier analysis of some 550 of the donors, sequences lacking an unambiguous match to a single V gene segment were excluded. An earlier analysis of almost 600 of the donors classified V segments as functional when productive rearrangements were above 56.7% and as segregating when the standard deviation between donors was above 5%. A statistical classification framework was developed to diagnose cytomegalovirus status using the catalog of TCR beta chain sequences. V and J gene assignment, in a later analysis, came from comparing TCR nucleotide sequences with IMGT/GENE-DB human TR gene sequences. A later analysis assigned CDR3 sequences and most-parsimonious VDJ recombination scenarios with the TCRdist pipeline. In a later analysis, each TCR beta chain was defined by its CDR3 amino acid sequence together with its V-gene family, and reads lacking a unique V-gene family were excluded. As a way to deal with suspected cross-contamination and a sequencing artifact, a later analysis dropped more than 500 nucleotide sequences that were highly shared and had low generation probability. A later analysis calculated a clonal expansion index for each public chain from normalized within-repertoire ranks of inferred template counts. In a later analysis, generation probabilities were computed using a VDJ recombination model fitted to out-of-frame rearrangements, and the results were checked against IGoR. A later analysis scored TCR-TCR, TCR-HLA and TCR-CMV co-occurrence with hypergeometric tests, applying a repertoire-size bias correction to TCR pairs. A later analysis estimated false discovery rates by permuting HLA or CMV assignments 20 times. In a later analysis, co-occurring TCRs were grouped using DBSCAN, and TCRdist sequence similarity was added for clustering within HLA-allele-positive subsets. Repertoires with fewer than 30,000 or more than 120,000 public chains, plus five repertoires with anomalous nucleotide sharing, were excluded from co-occurrence clustering. The clones in this table, taken by TCRdb from immuneACCESS, are in-frame only. Not every clone is retained; where verified, under half of the shortfall comes from an unresolved V gene, and the cause of the rest is unknown. The V and J calls and the clone size are those of that table, but D and trimming were determined from the DNA. For this sample there are 150,000 to 200,000 clones; approximately 81% appear just once. About 2.2% of the sample rests with the top ten.

The receptor comes from a woman aged 30 to 39 in good health and CMV-seronegative. The sequencing sample was made of PBMCs. The rearranged segments are TRBV2 and TRBJ2-7; TRBD2 might be the D gene, on 6 matching bases. The CDR3 here reads CARETSGPYEQYF. The DNA reads TGTGCCAGAGAGACTAGTGGGCCCTACGAGCAGTACTTC.